This T cell receptor beta chain was obtained from a study of control samples from healthy donors and cancer patients. Assay: immunoSEQ multiplex PCR; the TCRdb copy retains only in-frame clones and omits some. The repertoire holds about 130,000 clones, with 70% to 90% as singletons. The germline V gene has CDR1 KGHDR and CDR2 SFDVKD. The CDR3 is 15 amino acids. The germline V and J ends were trimmed by 3 bases and 4 bases, with 12 bases remaining between them. J is TRBJ2-1 and V is TRBV24-1; TRBD2 is a possible D gene (5 bases). Source material: blood. This receptor was identified in a man in his fifties in good health. The CDR3 DNA reads TGTGCCACCAGTGATACCCGGGGAGTTTACAATGAGCAGTTCTTC. Its protein is CATSDTRGVYNEQFF.